One sample yielded the 8 T cell receptor beta chains listed below, sequenced in a study of T cells in Graves' hyperthyroidism and ophthalmopathy. The investigators amplified TCR beta CDR3 regions from RNA transcripts. The HTBI primer set was used in a first-round RT-PCR of the TCR CDR3. TCRdb processed the multiplex PCR reads anew with MiXCR; each CDR3 protein has one entry. The sample yields under 450,000 distinct CDR3 sequences, about 15% seen once. Input material: blood. These receptor sequences come from a woman aged 18-29 years with Graves' hyperthyroidism.

The table lists this clonotype with a few counts. The chain is built from TRBV6-1 and TRBJ2-2, with unresolved D. The length of the CDR3 is 14 residues. Germline CDR1 and CDR2: MNHNS and SASEGT. Trimming cost V 5 bases and J 5 bases, with 12 bases left between them. The CDR3 bases are TGTGCCAGCAGTAGCCGAAGGTCAACCGGGGAGCTGTTTTTT. It yields the protein CASSSRRSTGELFF.

The chain has TRBV7-2 and TRBJ2-5; 13 nucleotides align to TRBD2. Germline values: CDR1 SGHTA, CDR2 FQGNSA. Trimming cost V 5 bases and J 4 bases; bases outside gene matches: 10. This CDR3 is built from 17 residues. CDR3 coding DNA: TGTGCCAGCAGCCGACTAGCGGGGGGAACCAGCGGAGAGACCCAGTACTTC. Its translation: CASSRLAGGTSGETQYF. Together with reference TRBV7-2 and TRBJ2-5, the CDR3 gives the full variable domain: GAGVSQSPSNKVTEKGKDVELRCDPISGHTALYWYRQSLGQGLEFLIYFQGNSAPDKSGLPSDRFSAERTGGSVSTLTIQRTQQEDSAVYLCASSRLAGGTSGETQYFGPGTRLLVL.

The chain carries TRBV7-9 and TRBJ1-2, with unresolved D. CDR1 and CDR2 from the germline V gene are SEHNR and FQNEAQ (reference sequence). The CDR3 covers 14 residues. The V and J ends lost 1 base and 6 bases respectively, with 12 bases between them. The CDR3 loop reads CASSLDRTDNGYTF. The CDR3 nucleotides are TGTGCCAGCAGCTTAGATCGGACGGATAATGGCTACACCTTC.

This chain joins TRBV20-1 and TRBJ2-2; 12 bases align to TRBD1. The trim removed 5 bases at V and 4 bases at J, leaving 2 bases unmatched. Germline CDR1 is DFQATT and CDR2 is SNEGSKA (reference sequence). This CDR3 comprises 14 residues. The chain's CDR3 is CSARGQGATGELFF. CDR3 in DNA: TGCAGTGCTCGGGGACAGGGGGCCACCGGGGAGCTGTTTTTT.

With respect to this clonotype: This sequence may be a read error, since a much larger clone differs from it by one base. This sequence joins TRBV28 and TRBJ2-2; 7 bases are a match to TRBD1. Losses at the gene ends were 2 bases for V and 5 bases for J; bases not matched to a gene: 17. The CDR3 has 19 amino acids. The germline V gene encodes CDR1 MDHEN and CDR2 SYDVKM. In DNA, the CDR3 is TGTGCCAGCAGTTTAATTGCATACCGGACAGGTACTTGGACCGGGGAGCTGTTTTTT. It is translated as CASSLIAYRTGTWTGELFF. Filled out from reference TRBV28 and TRBJ2-2, the complete variable domain reads DVKVTQSSRYLVKRTGEKVFLECVQDMDHENMFWYRQDPGLGLRLIYFSYDVKMKEKGDIPEGYSVSREKKERFSLILESASTNQTSMYLCASSLIAYRTGTWTGELFFGEGSRLTVL.

The V call is TRBV4-1, the J call TRBJ2-5, with D perhaps matching TRBD1 or TRBD2 (5 bases each). V lost 2 bases, J lost 2 bases, and 12 bases lay in between. The CDR3 covers 15 residues. Germline V gene data show CDR1 as MGHRA and CDR2 as YSYEKL. The CDR3 loop is CASSQPVGVQETQYF. The DNA of the CDR3 is TGCGCCAGCAGCCAACCCGTGGGGGTACAAGAGACCCAGTACTTC.

This clonotype was found many times. The rearrangement joins TRBV20-1 to TRBJ1-2, with a possible D match to TRBD1 (6 bases). Trimming removed 5 bases at V and 1 base at J, with 23 bases between. The CDR3 is 17 residues long. Germline assignment: CDR1 DFQATT and CDR2 SNEGSKA (reference sequence). CDR3 sequence: CSAGGGGSRINNYGYTF. The CDR3 bases are TGCAGTGCTGGGGGCGGGGGGTCCCGAATCAATAACTATGGCTACACCTTC.

Only a few counts were recorded for this clonotype. V usage is TRBV29-1 and J usage is TRBJ1-2, with 9 bases fitting TRBD1. CDR1 is SQVTM, CDR2 ANQGSEA, per germline. V lost 7 bases, J lost 2 bases, and 2 bases stayed unmatched. The CDR3 extends over 12 amino acids. The CDR3 DNA sequence: TGCAGCGACACAGGGGGCAACTATGGCTACACCTTC. As protein: CSDTGGNYGYTF.